This TCR beta chain was documented in a study of OX40 agonist ivuxolimab in advanced cancers. Study at large: Patients in dose escalation had liver, melanoma, kidney or head and neck cancers.

Study-wide results and caveats: The mean number of expanded clones was higher in CD8+ T cells than in CD4+. Clones of CD4+ and CD8+ blood T cells grew by week 6 at doses of 0.1 to 3.0 mg/kg.

This CDR3 comprises 13 residues. Germline CDR1 reads SGHKS; CDR2 reads YYEKEE (reference sequence). Trimming left V 4 bases short and J 6 bases short, with 13 bases between. This clone was seen more than once but under ten times. Its antigen is currently unknown. Only in-frame clones appear in the TCRdb table, and some are missing; sequencing was by immunoSEQ multiplex PCR. The table lists roughly 71,000 clones, about 88% of them singletons. This chain connects TRBV5-5 to TRBJ1-1; D might be TRBD1 (5 bases). The sequenced sample was CD4+ or CD8+ T cells sorted from blood, obtained in a trial of the OX40 agonist ivuxolimab. This sequence originates from an adult with an advanced solid tumor such as melanoma, head and neck, liver or kidney cancer. The CDR3 DNA follows: TGTGCCAGCAGCATATTCGGGGGATCTGAAGCTTTCTTT. Protein: CASSIFGGSEAFF.